This T cell receptor beta chain was captured in a study of a mutant IDH1 vaccine in newly diagnosed glioma (dated by TCRdb to 2020 to 2023). Some background on the complete study: Vaccination was initiated 4-6 weeks after radiotherapy alone, or concurrently with temozolomide cycles in the chemotherapy-containing groups. Of the 25 to 35 patients who were treated, about 62% were male and roughly 40% were female, and the mean age was about 40 years. Prior to enrollment, patients had been given standard therapy consisting of radiotherapy alone, temozolomide alone, or radiochemotherapy with temozolomide, with the combination given to most patients. Visit V12 was the week-35 safety follow-up and visit V13 was the week-47 end of study. Peripheral blood samples were drawn at six visits, namely V03 (baseline), V05, V07, V10, V12 and V13. Longitudinal TCRB deep sequencing was done for 25 treated patients, wherever samples were available for exploratory analyses.

On this clone: Its antigen remains unidentified. Base-call qualities are not available, and no considerably larger clone is one nucleotide away.

Library construction relied on the immunoSEQ multiplex PCR assay. Rearranged TCR beta chain sequences were amplified using the hsTCRB Kit according to the manufacturer's protocol. TCRB libraries were sequenced on an Illumina MiSeq. In the paper's pipeline: Demultiplexing, trimming and gene mapping were performed with the kit vendor's proprietary platform. The clones in this table, taken by TCRdb from immuneACCESS, are in-frame only. Not every clone is retained; where verified, under half of the shortfall comes from an unresolved V gene, and the cause of the rest is unknown. From that table come the V and J calls and clone size; the DNA was used to work out D and trimming. The sample yields tens of thousands of clones; approximately 83% were counted once. Roughly 5.5% of the sample is held by the ten biggest clonotypes. Read against the paper, the sample's time point label means: week 35, safety follow-up. A 20-mer mutant IDH1 peptide at 300 micrograms in Montanide made up each vaccine dose, which was injected subcutaneously together with topical imiquimod. Patients were given eight vaccinations, in weeks 1, 3, 5, 7, 11, 15, 19 and 23, which matched visits V03 through V10. Newly diagnosed WHO grade 3 or 4 IDH1-mutant astrocytomas showing loss of nuclear ATRX were present in the donors. The samples were drawn from NOA16, a multicentre, single-arm, open-label phase I trial in Germany that tested a mutant IDH1 peptide vaccine in humans for the first time. Genomic DNA for TCRB sequencing was isolated from EDTA blood with the DNeasy Blood and Tissue Kit.

The paper as a whole reports these results and caveats: Pseudoprogression seemed to be unrelated to changes in the top peripheral T cell clonotypes found by TCRB sequencing. The authors noted that analyses of patient blood samples could not be reproduced because of sample limitations. Across multiple MHC alleles, vaccine-induced immune responses were seen in around 93% of patients. Selection of PBMC samples for TCRB deep sequencing was based on availability.

Based on the germline V gene, the CDR1 and CDR2 sequences are SQVTM and ANQGSEA. The CDR3 runs 16 residues from the cysteine to the phenylalanine. The read is trimmed to its CDR3 DNA, 48 bases read in frame from base 1. Compared with germline, V lacks 2 bases and J lacks 2 bases; bases without a gene match: 12. Here the sequenced sample was PBMCs, taken from a glioma patient whose treatment included an IDH1 peptide vaccine. The source is a woman aged 45 to 65 with glioma. The chain uses TRBV29-1 and TRBJ2-7, with 7 central nucleotides matching TRBD1. The CDR3 protein is CSVELRVGTEAYEQYF. The bases are TGCAGCGTTGAACTTCGGGTGGGGACAGAAGCCTACGAGCAGTACTTC.